Only a few counts were recorded for the clone carrying this T cell receptor beta chain. The antigen is undetermined. Trimming cost V 3 bases and J 4 bases, with 12 bases left between them. CDR1 and CDR2 (germline): MGHDK, SYGVNS. There are 14 residues in the CDR3. The sample originates from a study of blood T cells in healthy people across ages. Study results and limitations: Diversity was estimated from one million T cells, and these estimates were considered underestimates. A strong correlation between TCR beta diversity and naive T cell percentage was seen. Older age coincided with a roughly linear decline in TCR beta diversity per million T cells.

At least 5.5 micrograms of total RNA were extracted per sample. Primers used in a second PCR of about 7 to 12 cycles were a sample-barcoded 5' primer and a J-beta primer mix. TCRdb independently ran MiXCR on the 5' RACE reads; one entry per CDR3 protein. The data hold roughly 2 million distinct CDR3 sequences, with roughly 49% observed a single time. This TCR was sampled from a woman between 40 and 50 years old in good health. This sequence joins TRBV25-1 and TRBJ2-5, with D maybe TRBD1 (5 bases). Sequencing was performed on blood. In DNA, the CDR3 is TGTGCCAGCAGTGAGTTAAGGGGTGGAGAGACCCAGTACTTC. Its protein is CASSELRGGETQYF. The whole variable domain, remainder taken from reference TRBV25-1 and TRBJ2-5, is EADIYQTPRYLVIGTGKKITLECSQTMGHDKMYWYQQDPGMELHLIHYSYGVNSTEKGDLSSESTVSRIRTEHFPLTLESARPSHTSQYLCASSELRGGETQYFGPGTRLLVL.